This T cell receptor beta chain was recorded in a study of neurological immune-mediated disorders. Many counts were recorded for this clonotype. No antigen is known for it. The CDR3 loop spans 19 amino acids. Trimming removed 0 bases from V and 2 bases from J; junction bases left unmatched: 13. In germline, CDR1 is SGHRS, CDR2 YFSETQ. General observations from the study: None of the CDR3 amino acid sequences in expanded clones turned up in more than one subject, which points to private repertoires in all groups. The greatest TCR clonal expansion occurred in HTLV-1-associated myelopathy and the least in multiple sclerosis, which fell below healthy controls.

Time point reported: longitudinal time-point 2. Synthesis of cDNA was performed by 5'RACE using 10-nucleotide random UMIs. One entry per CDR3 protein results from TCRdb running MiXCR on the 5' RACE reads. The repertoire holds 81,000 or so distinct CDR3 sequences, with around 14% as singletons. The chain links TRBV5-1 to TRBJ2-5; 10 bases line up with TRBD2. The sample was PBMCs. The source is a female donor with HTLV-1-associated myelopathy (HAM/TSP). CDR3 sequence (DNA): TGCGCCAGCAGCTTGGCCGTGGCAGGGTTAGCGGGGGGTCAAGAGACCCAGTACTTC. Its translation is CASSLAVAGLAGGQETQYF.